This T cell receptor (beta chain) originates from a study of blood T cells in healthy people across ages (dated by TCRdb to between 2015 and 2017). The study in broad terms: In model experiments, template switching captured about one uniquely barcoded TCR beta cDNA molecule for every two T cells. To track age-related changes in TCR beta repertoire diversity, the study relied on deep sequencing normalized with unique cDNA molecular identifiers. To avoid experimental bias, donors of different ages were spread randomly across the sequencing lanes. Four age groups were formed from the donors: young (average around 15 years), middle-aged (more than 35), aged (approximately 60) and long-lived (roughly 88). Two additional independent replicas of 1 million unique cDNA reads from the same blood draw were analyzed for two donors (one aged 18 to 30 and one aged 80 or older). Overall study outcomes, separate from this receptor: As age increased, observed TCR beta diversity per million T cells dropped in a roughly linear way, and a significant reduction was already evident by age 40. The percentage of naive T cells measured by flow cytometry correlated strongly with observed TCR beta diversity. Compared with the aged group, more naive CD4+ T cells, fewer expanded clones and increased TCR diversity were shown by the long-lived group, suggesting age selection. Conclusive comparison of naive and antigen-experienced compartments was prevented by the profiling of bulk unsorted PBMCs. Estimates of total diversity from one million sequenced T cells were regarded as lower bounds and underestimates. The CMV infection status of donors was not known, potentially confounding age-related changes in expanded clonotypes.

Receptor libraries were prepared by 5' RACE. These reads were obtained on an Illumina HiSeq 2500. The second PCR ran for about 6 to 12 cycles and used a J-beta primer mix along with a sample-barcoded 5' primer. Each TCR beta cDNA molecule received a unique molecular identifier from a template-switch 5' adaptor carrying 12 random nucleotides. Each sample yielded at least 3 million CDR3-containing paired-end reads. First-strand cDNA synthesis was performed from all RNA using the Mint cDNA synthesis kit, with priming by a TRBC-specific oligonucleotide. Following uracil-DNA glycosylase treatment, a first 18-cycle PCR with universal primers M1SS and BC2_uni_R was performed on all cDNA. Processing in the source paper ran as follows. For normalization, 1 million high-quality reads were randomly selected from each sample, with every read carrying a distinct molecular identifier. Instead of being binned into consensus sequences, reads with shared molecular identifiers were discarded. MiTCR, set to a Q25 quality threshold and the strictest error-elimination algorithm, was used for CDR3 identification, clonotype clustering and error correction. Lower-bound total TCR beta diversity was estimated with a nonparametric unseen species model using Euler transformation. TCRdb redid the processing of the public reads, applying fastp at Q25 and MiXCR, and retained in-frame beta chains. Each entry merges the rows of one CDR3 protein and shows their most common DNA and genes. The V and J calls here are based on TCRdb, not the publication. For this sample the table gives 1.5 million to 1.9 million distinct CDR3 sequences, of which about 45% were detected only once. Together, the top ten hold roughly 3.7% of the sample.

As to this clonotype: Its cognate antigen has yet to be identified. The input lacks base qualities; no much larger clone sits a single base away.

CDR1 and CDR2, per the germline V gene, are MNHEY and SVGAGI. Cut back by 10 bases and 5 bases, the V and J ends lie 17 bases apart. Measured from the cysteine to the phenylalanine, the CDR3 is 13 residues long. Of all the DNA, just the CDR3 is kept, 39 bases in frame from base 1. Donors were a few dozen systemically healthy Caucasian individuals from Russia aged roughly 6 to 95 years. Each donor gave 8.5 to 10 milliliters of peripheral blood, collected into EDTA-treated Vacutainer tubes. Ficoll-Paque density-gradient centrifugation was used to isolate PBMCs, with at least 6 million per sample. Trizol reagent was used to extract total RNA from the PBMCs, yielding at least 5.5 micrograms per sample. For every donor, an aliquot of PBMCs went through flow cytometry to measure the percentages of naive CD45RAhigh/CD27high T cells.

The rearrangement combines TRBV6-5 with TRBJ1-1; no D segment can be confidently identified. The TCR originated in a woman aged 18-29 years in good health. Material: blood. CDR3 protein: CATARLLRTEAFF. The DNA reads TGTGCCACCGCGAGACTTCTCCGGACTGAAGCTTTCTTT.